What follows describes a single T cell receptor beta chain. Its antigen is as yet unknown. This record belongs to a study of OX40 agonist ivuxolimab in advanced cancers. Whole-study findings and limits: On average, CD8+ T cells showed a greater number of expanded clones than CD4+.

The germline V gene has CDR1 LGHNA and CDR2 YSLEER. Trimming stripped 1 base from V and 2 bases from J, with 9 bases between. This CDR3 contains 14 residues. Using immunoSEQ multiplex PCR, the repertoire was profiled, and TCRdb retains in-frame clones only, with some absent. The sample has about 11,000 clones; 70% to 85% are singletons. The sequenced sample was CD4+ or CD8+ T cells sorted from blood, obtained in a trial of the OX40 agonist ivuxolimab. The chain couples TRBV4-3 to TRBJ2-7, with D perhaps matching TRBD1 (6 bases). This receptor was taken from an adult with an advanced solid tumor such as melanoma, head and neck, liver or kidney cancer. This chain's CDR3 is CASSQGAGAYEQYF. CDR3 DNA sequence: TGCGCCAGCAGCCAAGGGGCAGGGGCCTACGAGCAGTACTTC.